A single sample gave rise to the 25 T cell receptor beta chains below, sequenced in a study of OX40 agonist ivuxolimab in advanced cancers. Using immunoSEQ multiplex PCR, the repertoire was profiled, and TCRdb retains in-frame clones only, with some absent. The data contain approximately 61,000 clones, about 90% of them seen just once; the ten biggest clones take up roughly 1.9%. The sample was CD4+ or CD8+ T cells sorted from blood, taken in a trial of the OX40 agonist ivuxolimab. These receptors originate from an adult with an advanced solid tumor such as melanoma, head and neck, liver or kidney cancer.

To note about this clone: Germline is not matched at one junction end, which may reflect a read error. This sequence joins TRBV7-8 and TRBJ2-7; D perhaps matches TRBD2 (5 bases). This CDR3 comprises 14 residues. Looked up from germline, CDR1 is SGHVS and CDR2 is FQNEAQ. The CDR3, as DNA: TGTGCCAGCAGCTTAGGACATAAGGAAGCTAGCTGCGACTTC. It translates to CASSLGHKEASCDF. The full variable domain, its missing parts supplied by reference TRBV7-8 and TRBJ2-7, is GAGVSQSPRYKVAKRGQDVALRCDPISGHVSLFWYQQALGQGPEFLTYFQNEAQLDKSGLPSDRFFAERPEGSVSTLKIQRTQQEDSAVYLCASSLGHKEASCDFGPGTRLTVT.

The gene calls are TRBV6-5 and TRBJ2-3; the D call may be TRBD1 or TRBD2 (6 bases each). V lost 8 bases and J 2 bases, leaving 17 bases between the germline ends. Germline V gene lookup returns CDR1 MNHEY and CDR2 SVGAGI. The CDR3 spans 15 residues. CDR3 loop: CASRGGGSLTDTQYF. CDR3 bases: TGTGCCAGCCGCGGAGGGGGGTCTCTCACAGATACGCAGTATTTT.

This chain connects TRBV21-1 to TRBJ2-4; TRBD2, the table's D call, lacks a check against the DNA. TRBV21-1 is reported as a pseudogene. The CDR3 is made up of 13 amino acids. This CDR3 reads CANTSASKNIQYF. The CDR3 bases are TGTGCCAACACTAGCGCCAGCAAAAACATTCAGTACTTC.

The V and J genes are TRBV11-2 and TRBJ2-7; no definite D call. V dropped 2 bases and J dropped 9 bases, with 14 bases sitting between them. CDR3 length equals 13 residues. The germline V gene has CDR1 SGHAT and CDR2 FQNNGV. CDR3 residues: CASSLYNPRGQYF. CDR3 DNA: TGTGCCAGCAGCTTATACAATCCCCGCGGGCAGTACTTC.

The rearrangement joins TRBV5-5 to TRBJ2-5; unclear D gene. The CDR3 runs to 14 residues. The germline gives CDR1 SGHKS, CDR2 YYEKEE (reference sequence). With 2 bases removed from V and 0 bases from J, the gap between germline ends came to 8 bases. DNA for the CDR3: TGTGCCAGCAGCTTCGACGGCAACCAAGAGACCCAGTACTTC. Its translation is CASSFDGNQETQYF.

The rearrangement links TRBV27 to TRBJ1-2; D not resolved. Between the trimmed V and J ends, which lost 0 bases and 4 bases, there was a span of 15 bases. Germline V lookup: CDR1 MNHEY, CDR2 SMNVEV (reference sequence). The CDR3 runs to 16 residues. DNA for the CDR3: TGTGCCAGCAGTTTATCGGCAGACCCCGGGGTCTATGGCTACACCTTC. Translated, it gives CASSLSADPGVYGYTF.

This sequence joins TRBV28 and TRBJ2-3, with D possibly TRBD2 on 7 matching bases. There are 15 residues in the CDR3. Looked up from germline, CDR1 is MDHEN and CDR2 is SYDVKM. Trimming took off 5 bases at V and 8 bases at J, with 20 bases between the two ends. CDR3 in amino acids: CASSPGSIRGGTQYF. The CDR3, as DNA: TGTGCCAGCAGTCCCGGCAGCATAAGGGGGGGTACGCAGTATTTT.

This clone came up a few times. The chain combines TRBV30 with TRBJ2-5; D unresolved. The ends were cut back, 5 bases at V and 2 bases at J, with 6 bases in the middle. CDR3 length equals 11 residues. Germline V CDR1 and CDR2: GTSNPN, SVGIG (reference sequence). The DNA of the CDR3 is TGTGCCTGGCATCAACAAGAGACCCAGTACTTC. Translation: CAWHQQETQYF. The complete variable domain, with remaining parts taken from reference TRBV30 and TRBJ2-5, reads SQTIHQWPATLVQPVGSPLSLECTVEGTSNPNLYWYRQAAGRGLQLLFYSVGIGQISSEVPQNLSASRPQDRQFILSSKKLLLSDSGFYLCAWHQQETQYFGPGTRLLVL.

The rearrangement links TRBV7-2 to TRBJ2-2; possibly TRBD2 for D (6 bases). The V and J ends lost 2 bases and 1 base respectively, with 14 bases between them. CDR1 and CDR2 from the germline V gene are SGHTA and FQGNSA. This CDR3 has 17 residues. CDR3 bases: TGTGCCAGCAGCTTAAATAGGGACTCCATGAACACCGGGGAGCTGTTTTTT. This codes for CASSLNRDSMNTGELFF. Based on the CDR3 plus reference TRBV7-2 and TRBJ2-2, the full variable domain is GAGVSQSPSNKVTEKGKDVELRCDPISGHTALYWYRQSLGQGLEFLIYFQGNSAPDKSGLPSDRFSAERTGGSVSTLTIQRTQQEDSAVYLCASSLNRDSMNTGELFFGEGSRLTVL.

The V and J genes are TRBV19 and TRBJ1-5, with a weak D call TRBD1 (5 bases). CDR3 size: 16 residues. The V and J ends lost 7 bases and 2 bases respectively, with 18 bases between them. Germline-derived CDR1 and CDR2 are LNHDA and SQIVND (reference sequence). The CDR3 DNA sequence: TGTGCCAGTAACAAGGGGTTGGGTGTGGGCAATCAGCCCCAGCATTTT. Encoded protein: CASNKGLGVGNQPQHF.

The chain recombines TRBV7-6 with TRBJ2-3, with 12 bases matching TRBD2. In germline, CDR1 is SGHVS, CDR2 FNYEAQ. After removal of 5 bases from V and 2 bases from J, the junction contained 14 bases not matched to a gene. The CDR3 sequence is 19 residues long. CDR3 sequence: CASSPKRLAGAIYTDTQYF. The CDR3 coding sequence is TGTGCCAGCAGCCCGAAGAGACTAGCGGGAGCTATTTACACAGATACGCAGTATTTT.

The rearrangement joins TRBV10-2 to TRBJ1-1; TRBD1 aligns across 7 bases. V shed 1 base, J shed 4 bases, and the junction held 3 bases outside the gene matches. Germline V gene lookup returns CDR1 WSHSY and CDR2 SAAADI. This CDR3 has 14 amino acids. CDR3 region: CASSELQGSTEAFF. CDR3 DNA sequence: TGCGCCAGCAGTGAGTTACAGGGGAGCACTGAAGCTTTCTTT.

V gene TRBV5-1 combines with J gene TRBJ2-6; D is tentatively TRBD1 or TRBD2 (6 bases each). The CDR3 covers 18 residues. CDR1 and CDR2 (germline): SGHRS, YFSETQ. The V and J ends lost 4 bases and 1 base respectively, with 18 bases between them. For the CDR3, the DNA is TGCGCCAGCAGCCTTACAGTAGGAGGGGGATCTGGGGCCAACGTCCTGACTTTC. Its protein is CASSLTVGGGSGANVLTF.

The CDR3 sequence is CASRGPFSYEQYF. The CDR3 DNA reads as TGTGCCAGCAGGGGACCTTTCTCCTACGAGCAGTACTTC. V gene TRBV2 combines with J gene TRBJ2-7; D may be TRBD1 or TRBD2 (5 bases each). The CDR3 is made up of 13 amino acids. Germline V gene lookup returns CDR1 SNHLY and CDR2 FYNNEI. The V end was cut by 6 bases, the J end by 0 bases, with 9 bases between.

The V and J genes are TRBV18 and TRBJ2-7; TRBD2 aligns across 12 bases. This CDR3 spans 17 amino acids. CDR1 and CDR2 from the germline V gene are KGHSH and LQKENI. With 2 bases clipped from V and 5 bases from J, the junction kept 10 bases outside the gene matches. In DNA, the CDR3 is TGTGCCAGCTCACCAACGCGACTAGCGGGAGCACGGGACGAGCAGTACTTC. Protein sequence: CASSPTRLAGARDEQYF.

This clone was seen more than once but under ten times. The V call is TRBV4-2, the J call TRBJ1-1; 7 positions agree with TRBD1. Germline CDR1 and CDR2: LGHNA and YNFKEQ. There are 12 residues in the CDR3. V gave up 5 bases and J gave up 4 bases; unmatched junction bases: 1. Here the CDR3 DNA reads TGTGCCAGCAGCAGGACAGGCACTGAAGCTTTCTTT. Translating gives CASSRTGTEAFF.

With regard to this clone: Additional DNA sequences in this sample encode the identical CDR3. V is TRBV6-5 and J is TRBJ2-5; D remains ambiguous. Between the trimmed V and J ends, which lost 0 bases and 2 bases, there was a span of 7 bases. The CDR3 totals 14 residues. Germline CDR1 is MNHEY and CDR2 is SVGAGI. CDR3 coding DNA: TGTGCCAGCAGTTACTCGATAGGTCAAGAGACCCAGTACTTC. This translates into CASSYSIGQETQYF.

The DNA for the CDR3 is TGTGCCATCAGCGAACCCGGGACTAACACCGGGGAGCTGTTTTTT. Translated, it gives CAISEPGTNTGELFF. The gene calls are TRBV10-3 and TRBJ2-2, with a weak D call TRBD2 (6 bases). The CDR3 is made up of 15 amino acids. Per the germline V gene, CDR1 is ENHRY and CDR2 is SYGVKD. Deletions cut 6 bases from V and 2 bases from J, with 13 bases between.

This clone is a singleton in its sample. This chain joins TRBV11-2 and TRBJ2-1; the match to TRBD1 covers 9 bases. This CDR3 comprises 15 residues. CDR1 is SGHAT and CDR2 is FQNNGV in the germline V gene. Losses at the gene ends were 1 base for V and 8 bases for J; bases not matched to a gene: 6. CDR3 amino acids: CASSLAGQGGDEQFF. In DNA, the CDR3 is TGTGCCAGCAGCTTAGCGGGACAGGGAGGTGATGAGCAGTTCTTC.

The chain employs TRBV11-1 and TRBJ2-7; D may correspond to TRBD1 or TRBD2 (5 bases each). The V end lost 6 bases, the J end lost 3 bases, and 15 bases lay between the germline ends. Germline lookup yields CDR1 SGHAT and CDR2 FQDESV (reference sequence). The CDR3 is 14 amino acids. Here the CDR3 reads CASRRRGPGYEQYF. The CDR3 DNA sequence: TGTGCCAGCAGGCGCCGGGGACCTGGCTACGAGCAGTACTTC.

This clone was seen a handful of times. The V call is TRBV19, the J call TRBJ1-6; D perhaps matches TRBD1 (6 bases). Germline CDR1 and CDR2: LNHDA and SQIVND (reference sequence). CDR3 length: 12 amino acids. Trimming pared 5 bases from V and 7 bases from J, leaving 6 bases between. The CDR3 loop is CASSDRNSPLHF. The CDR3 DNA is TGTGCCAGTAGTGACAGGAATTCACCCCTCCACTTT.

This clone has only one observation. The chain links TRBV30 to TRBJ2-2, with D perhaps TRBD1 or TRBD2 (6 bases each). CDR1 GTSNPN and CDR2 SVGIG come from the germline V gene (reference sequence). Trimming took 0 bases from V and 7 from J, leaving 15 bases between them. This CDR3 has 15 amino acids. In DNA form, the CDR3 reads TGTGCCTGGAGTGTACGTCCGGGGGCGGGCGGGGAGCTGTTTTTT. Its translation is CAWSVRPGAGGELFF. The entire variable domain, with the rest obtained from reference TRBV30 and TRBJ2-2, is as follows: SQTIHQWPATLVQPVGSPLSLECTVEGTSNPNLYWYRQAAGRGLQLLFYSVGIGQISSEVPQNLSASRPQDRQFILSSKKLLLSDSGFYLCAWSVRPGAGGELFFGEGSRLTVL.

CDR3 amino acids: CASSQEIGTGYYTQYF. The CDR3 DNA reads as TGTGCCAGCAGCCAGGAGATCGGGACAGGGTATTATACGCAGTATTTT. The V call is TRBV4-2, the J call TRBJ2-3; 9 bases align to TRBD1. Germline-derived CDR1 and CDR2 are LGHNA and YNFKEQ. The CDR3 covers 16 residues. V lost 3 bases to trimming and J lost 7 bases; unmatched junction nucleotides: 11.

The chain employs TRBV5-1 and TRBJ2-3; 10 nucleotides agree with TRBD1. CDR1 SGHRS and CDR2 YFSETQ come from the germline V gene. The trim removed 3 bases at V and 4 bases at J, leaving 2 bases unmatched. The CDR3 length is 14 residues. The CDR3 loop reads CASSWDRGSDTQYF. The CDR3 bases are TGCGCCAGCAGCTGGGACAGGGGTTCAGATACGCAGTATTTT.

The chain recombines TRBV5-8 with TRBJ2-5; 8 nucleotides line up with TRBD2. There are 15 residues in the CDR3. V trimming: 10 bases; J trimming: 4 bases; junction bases outside the gene matches: 15. Germline V CDR1 and CDR2: SGHTS, YDEGEE. As DNA, the CDR3 is TGTGCCCTGGGGCGGGGGGCGCGAAGAGGAGAGACCCAGTACTTC. This gives the protein CALGRGARRGETQYF.